Listed below are T cell receptor beta chains from one sample, sequenced in a study of blood T cell repertoires in COVID-19. Assay used: immunoSEQ multiplex PCR; TCRdb lists only in-frame clones, some missing. The sample holds 200,000 to 300,000 clones, roughly 91% seen once. Sequencing input: peripheral blood. Receptor source: a young man with COVID-19, enrolled during active disease. Each CDR3 is given with its conserved first and last residue. The order of the fields is CDR3 DNA, CDR3 protein, J gene, V gene, D gene, clone size. A D gene is named only where the DNA matches it firmly. Clone size is shown for a subset of rows, as once, few, many or a class of expanded clone.

CDR3 DNA: TGTGCCAGCAGTGAAGAGGGGGCAGGGGGCGAAGCTTTCTTT
CDR3 protein: CASSEEGAGGEAFF
J gene: TRBJ1-1
V gene: TRBV2
D gene: TRBD1
clone size: NA

CDR3 DNA: TGTGCCAGCAGCTTTCAAGGGGACACTGAAGCTTTCTTT
CDR3 protein: CASSFQGDTEAFF
J gene: TRBJ1-1
V gene: TRBV11-2
D gene: NA
clone size: NA

CDR3 DNA: TGTGCCAGCAGTGAAAGGGCAGGGGGCGCATTTCGGGGTCAGCCCCAGCATTTT
CDR3 protein: CASSERAGGAFRGQPQHF
J gene: TRBJ1-5
V gene: TRBV2
D gene: TRBD1
clone size: once

CDR3 DNA: TGTGCCTGGAGTGTACAATTACAGGGCAGGGTGGATTCACCCCTCCACTTT
CDR3 protein: CAWSVQLQGRVDSPLHF
J gene: TRBJ1-6
V gene: TRBV30
D gene: NA
clone size: NA

CDR3 DNA: TGTGCCAGCAGTTATAGTGCGGAGAACTATGGCTACACCTTC
CDR3 protein: CASSYSAENYGYTF
J gene: TRBJ1-2
V gene: TRBV6-6
D gene: NA
clone size: NA

CDR3 DNA: TGTGCCAGCAGCCTTCTGGCAGGGAACACTGAAGCTTTCTTT
CDR3 protein: CASSLLAGNTEAFF
J gene: TRBJ1-1
V gene: TRBV14
D gene: NA
clone size: NA

CDR3 DNA: TGTGCCAGCAGTTGGAGGGGGAGGGGATCGAGCTCCTATAATTCACCCCTCCACTTT
CDR3 protein: CASSWRGRGSSSYNSPLHF
J gene: TRBJ1-6
V gene: TRBV27
D gene: NA
clone size: NA

CDR3 DNA: TGTGCCAGTAGTACAGGGGGCTCTAACTATGGCTACACCTTC
CDR3 protein: CASSTGGSNYGYTF
J gene: TRBJ1-2
V gene: TRBV19
D gene: TRBD1
clone size: few

CDR3 DNA: TGTGCCAGCAGCCAGGGGATGTCGGGGCAGGGGTTCTTCGATGAGCAGTTCTTC
CDR3 protein: CASSQGMSGQGFFDEQFF
J gene: TRBJ2-1
V gene: TRBV3-1/TRBV3-2
D gene: NA
clone size: NA

CDR3 DNA: TGTGCCAGCAGTACAGGGGTGGATCAGCCCCAGCATTTT
CDR3 protein: CASSTGVDQPQHF
J gene: TRBJ1-5
V gene: TRBV12-3/TRBV12-4
D gene: TRBD1
clone size: NA

CDR3 DNA: TGTGCCAGCAGTTTAGGGCACTACCGGAGCTACACCTTC
CDR3 protein: CASSLGHYRSYTF
J gene: TRBJ1-2
V gene: TRBV12-3/TRBV12-4
D gene: NA
clone size: NA

CDR3 DNA: TGCGCCAGCAGCTTCGAATCGACTGTGGAGACCCAGTACTTC
CDR3 protein: CASSFESTVETQYF
J gene: TRBJ2-5
V gene: TRBV5-1
D gene: NA
clone size: NA

CDR3 DNA: TGCAGCGTTCAGGGTCTAGGGCAGCCCCAGCATTTT
CDR3 protein: CSVQGLGQPQHF
J gene: TRBJ1-5
V gene: TRBV29-1
D gene: NA
clone size: NA

CDR3 DNA: TGTGCCAGCAGTTTATCTGCAGATACGCAGTATTTT
CDR3 protein: CASSLSADTQYF
J gene: TRBJ2-3
V gene: TRBV12-3/TRBV12-4
D gene: NA
clone size: NA

CDR3 DNA: TGTGCCAGCCAGTCAGTGGGCGGGGGCAACACTGAAGCTTTCTTT
CDR3 protein: CASQSVGGGNTEAFF
J gene: TRBJ1-1
V gene: TRBV18
D gene: NA
clone size: NA

CDR3 DNA: TGTGCCGGGGGGACTAGCGGATACAATGAGCAGTTCTTC
CDR3 protein: CAGGTSGYNEQFF
J gene: TRBJ2-1
V gene: TRBV30
D gene: TRBD2
clone size: NA

CDR3 DNA: TGTGCCAGCAGTGAAGGGGACATTTTCCGAGGCTACACCTTC
CDR3 protein: CASSEGDIFRGYTF
J gene: TRBJ1-2
V gene: TRBV6-1
D gene: NA
clone size: few

CDR3 DNA: TGTGCCAGCAGCCAAGGCACAGGGCACGAAAATGAAAAACTGTTTTTT
CDR3 protein: CASSQGTGHENEKLFF
J gene: TRBJ1-4
V gene: TRBV3-1/TRBV3-2
D gene: NA
clone size: NA

CDR3 DNA: TGTGCCACCTCCCCGGGACAGGGCTCCTATGGCTACACCTTC
CDR3 protein: CATSPGQGSYGYTF
J gene: TRBJ1-2
V gene: TRBV2
D gene: TRBD1
clone size: NA

CDR3 DNA: TGCGCCAGCAGTCAACCTCCGGGACATCGCAATTCACCCCTCCACTTT
CDR3 protein: CASSQPPGHRNSPLHF
J gene: TRBJ1-6
V gene: TRBV23-1
D gene: NA
clone size: NA

CDR3 DNA: TGTGCCAGCAGTGAGACAGGGGTCGGAAACACCATATATTTT
CDR3 protein: CASSETGVGNTIYF
J gene: TRBJ1-3
V gene: TRBV25-1
D gene: TRBD1
clone size: NA

CDR3 DNA: TGTGCCAGCAGCGAGCAAGTGGGGGGTGGCACTGAAGCTTTCTTT
CDR3 protein: CASSEQVGGGTEAFF
J gene: TRBJ1-1
V gene: TRBV9
D gene: NA
clone size: NA